A single sample is the source of the 25 T cell receptor beta chains below, sequenced in a study of CD8 T cells in ankylosing spondylitis. TCRdb re-called the 5' RACE reads with MiXCR, one entry per CDR3 protein. In the table there are 150,000 to 250,000 distinct CDR3 sequences, around 13% of which are singletons. Input material: blood, either unsorted or a sorted T cell fraction (not recorded which). The receptor source for this set is a male donor with ankylosing spondylitis or in good health (not recorded which).

This clonotype has a handful of counts. The chain recombines TRBV4-2 with TRBJ2-2; D gene ambiguous. Germline lookup yields CDR1 LGHNA and CDR2 YNFKEQ. The CDR3 is 14 amino acids. Deletions cut 0 bases from V and 1 base from J, with 3 bases between. The CDR3 loop is CASSQDENTGELFF. The DNA of the CDR3 is TGTGCCAGCAGCCAAGACGAGAACACCGGGGAGCTGTTTTTT.

The chain recombines TRBV12-3 or TRBV12-4 with TRBJ2-7; D possibly corresponds to TRBD1 (5 bases). This CDR3 has 15 residues. The germline V and J ends were trimmed by 6 bases and 1 base, with 16 bases remaining between them. CDR3 sequence (DNA): TGTGCCAGCAGCCCCGTTCCAGGGCCATCCTACGAGCAGTACTTC. Its protein is CASSPVPGPSYEQYF.

This rearrangement joins TRBV6-5 to TRBJ2-5, with D possibly TRBD1 on 6 matching bases. Trimming removed 2 bases from V and 0 bases from J, with 7 bases in between. Germline CDR1 reads MNHEY; CDR2 reads SVGAGI. There are 14 residues in the CDR3. The CDR3 reads CASSYGTNQETQYF. CDR3 nucleotides: TGTGCCAGCAGTTACGGGACAAACCAAGAGACCCAGTACTTC.

V is TRBV4-1 and J is TRBJ2-7; no reliable D call. CDR1 and CDR2 from the germline V gene are MGHRA and YSYEKL. Trimming took 3 bases from V and 0 from J, leaving 9 bases between them. The CDR3 consists of 14 residues. CDR3 residues: CASSQVAASYEQYF. The DNA for the CDR3 is TGCGCCAGCAGCCAGGTGGCAGCCTCCTACGAGCAGTACTTC.

The chain uses TRBV20-1 and TRBJ2-7; D might be TRBD1 or TRBD2, each matching 5 bases. This CDR3 has 14 amino acids. CDR1 is DFQATT, CDR2 SNEGSKA, per germline (reference sequence). The germline V and J ends were trimmed by 3 bases and 2 bases, with 14 bases remaining between them. The CDR3, as DNA: TGCAGTGCTAGTTACGGGACCGGCGCCTACGAGCAGTACTTC. This translates into CSASYGTGAYEQYF.

This clonotype has ten or more counts. The chain recombines TRBV29-1 with TRBJ2-1, with D uncertain. This CDR3 comprises 8 residues. CDR1 is SQVTM and CDR2 is ANQGSEA in the germline V gene. The V end was cut by 2 bases, the J end by 16 bases, with 6 bases between. Here the CDR3 reads CSVETEFF. CDR3 bases: TGCAGCGTTGAAACCGAATTCTTC.

This rearrangement joins TRBV4-1 to TRBJ1-1; TRBD1 is a possible D gene (5 bases). In germline, CDR1 is MGHRA, CDR2 YSYEKL. Trimming took off 0 bases at V and 9 bases at J, with 14 bases between the two ends. The CDR3 loop spans 14 amino acids. CDR3 sequence: CASSQEGTGLKAFF. The CDR3, as DNA: TGCGCCAGCAGCCAAGAAGGAACAGGCCTTAAAGCTTTCTTT.

A few counts support this clonotype. This rearrangement joins TRBV5-1 to TRBJ1-2, with a weak D call TRBD1 (5 bases). The germline V gene has CDR1 SGHRS and CDR2 YFSETQ. V was clipped by 0 bases and J by 4 bases, with 16 bases between them. This CDR3 region has 16 residues. The DNA for the CDR3 is TGCGCCAGCAGCTTGGCCGGCGACAGTTATACCTATGGCTACACCTTC. Amino acids: CASSLAGDSYTYGYTF.

This chain connects TRBV29-1 to TRBJ2-1; D ambiguous. CDR1 and CDR2 (germline): SQVTM, ANQGSEA. V was cut by 7 bases and J by 0 bases, with 13 bases left in between. The CDR3 totals 14 residues. DNA of the CDR3: TGCAGCGCCCAGACTTGGAGCTCCTACAATGAGCAGTTCTTC. Translating gives CSAQTWSSYNEQFF.

The V and J genes are TRBV6-1 and TRBJ1-2, with TRBD1 as a possible D gene (6 bases). This CDR3 spans 15 amino acids. CDR1 is MNHNS, CDR2 SASEGT, per germline. The V end lost 10 bases, the J end lost 2 bases, and 20 bases lay between the germline ends. The CDR3 DNA is TGTGCCATCCGAGGGGGGGCGGCCACCAACTATGGCTACACCTTC. It encodes CAIRGGAATNYGYTF.

At least ten counts were recorded for this clonotype. This chain links TRBV2 with TRBJ1-6, with D unclear. The CDR3 totals 16 residues. Germline CDR1 and CDR2: SNHLY and FYNNEI. Deletions cut 2 bases from V and 5 bases from J, with 13 bases between. CDR3 loop: CASSEFHGANNSPLHF. As DNA, the CDR3 is TGTGCCAGCAGTGAATTCCACGGAGCCAATAATTCACCCCTCCACTTT.

In its sample, this clonotype was seen once. The chain employs TRBV12-3 or TRBV12-4 and TRBJ1-1; D call uncertain. Trimming removed 3 bases from V and 7 bases from J, with 12 bases in between. The CDR3 totals 13 residues. The CDR3 loop reads CASSFGGSNEAFF. The DNA of the CDR3 is TGTGCCAGCAGTTTTGGCGGGAGCAATGAAGCTTTCTTT.

This clonotype was counted only a few times. The chain couples TRBV19 to TRBJ2-3; 9 bases are shared with TRBD2. V trimming: 11 bases; J trimming: 5 bases; junction bases outside the gene matches: 17. Germline V gene sequence: CDR1 LNHDA, CDR2 SQIVND (reference sequence). The CDR3 consists of 16 residues. CDR3 DNA: TGTGCCGGTACGAATAAGCGGGAGGCCAGAGAAGATACGCAGTATTTT. Translating it yields CAGTNKREAREDTQYF. Based on the CDR3 plus reference TRBV19 and TRBJ2-3, the full variable domain is DGGITQSPKYLFRKEGQNVTLSCEQNLNHDAMYWYRQDPGQGLRLIYYSQIVNDFQKGDIAEGYSVSREKKESFPLTVTSAQKNPTAFYLCAGTNKREAREDTQYFGPGTRLTVL.

In this sample, this clonotype turned up a few times. A much larger clone lies one base from this, so it may be a read error. V is TRBV14 and J is TRBJ1-2; TRBD1 matches at 8 bases. Germline CDR1 reads SGHDN; CDR2 reads FVKESK. V lost 4 bases and J lost 3; bases outside the gene matches: 1. The CDR3 runs to 13 residues. The CDR3 is CASSLQGDYGYTF. The CDR3 coding sequence is TGTGCCAGCAGCCTACAGGGGGACTATGGCTACACCTTC.

This clonotype was counted many times. The chain links TRBV20-1 to TRBJ2-7, with a tentative D call TRBD1 (5 bases). Per the germline V gene, CDR1 is DFQATT and CDR2 is SNEGSKA (reference sequence). V was clipped by 0 bases and J by 3 bases, with 12 bases between them. The length of the CDR3 is 14 residues. CDR3 bases: TGCAGTGCTAGAGATCTGCAGGGCGGCTACGAGCAGTACTTC. Its protein product is CSARDLQGGYEQYF.

The CDR3 DNA sequence: TGTGCTACAGCGGGGCGCACAGATACGCAGTATTTT. Its protein product is CATAGRTDTQYF. V usage is TRBV7-9 and J usage is TRBJ2-3, with 7 bases aligning to TRBD2. The V gene's germline CDR1 is SEHNR and CDR2 FQNEAQ (reference sequence). This CDR3 has 12 amino acids. Variable domain in full (rest from reference TRBV7-9 and TRBJ2-3): DTGVSQNPRHKITKRGQNVTFRCDPISEHNRLYWYRQTLGQGPEFLTYFQNEAQLEKSRLLSDRFSAERPKGSFSTLEIQRTEQGDSAMYLCATAGRTDTQYFGPGTRLTVL.

This clonotype was counted ten times or more. The J gene is TRBJ2-7, the V gene TRBV19; D tentatively fits TRBD1 or TRBD2 (5 bases each). From germline, CDR1 is LNHDA and CDR2 SQIVND (reference sequence). The CDR3 is made up of 14 amino acids. V lost 4 bases, J lost 4 bases, and 14 bases lay in between. CDR3 loop: CASSNGFGAYEQYF. The CDR3 DNA follows: TGTGCCAGTAGTAACGGTTTCGGGGCTTACGAGCAGTACTTC.

The CDR3 DNA reads as TGTGCCAGCAGTTACGGTTCCAACAATCAGCCCCAGCATTTT. Its protein product is CASSYGSNNQPQHF. This chain connects TRBV6-5 to TRBJ1-5; D is undetermined. The CDR3 is made up of 14 amino acids. Germline loops: CDR1 MNHEY, CDR2 SVGAGI. V was clipped by 2 bases and J by 3 bases, with 8 bases between them.

V usage is TRBV18 and J usage is TRBJ2-2; D gene unclear. V dropped 3 bases and J dropped 5 bases, with 7 bases sitting between them. There are 13 residues in the CDR3. The germline CDR1 and CDR2 sequences are KGHSH and LQKENI. CDR3 DNA sequence: TGTGCCAGCTCACCCTCGAGAACCGGGGAGCTGTTTTTT. This encodes CASSPSRTGELFF. The full variable domain, in which reference TRBV18 and TRBJ2-2 provide the parts outside the CDR3, is NAGVMQNPRHLVRRRGQEARLRCSPMKGHSHVYWYRQLPEEGLKFMVYLQKENIIDESGMPKERFSAEFPKEGPSILRIQQVVRGDSAAYFCASSPSRTGELFFGEGSRLTVL.

This chain connects TRBV12-5 to TRBJ2-3; D might be TRBD2 (6 bases). CDR1 and CDR2 from the germline V gene are LGHNT and FRNRAP. The CDR3 extends over 15 amino acids. V dropped 6 bases and J dropped 3 bases, with 16 bases sitting between them. CDR3 DNA sequence: TGTGCTAGTGGGGGGGGTACCCAGTTGACAGATACGCAGTATTTT. Translation: CASGGGTQLTDTQYF.

V and J are TRBV6-5 and TRBJ1-4; no clear D gene. The CDR3 contains 14 residues. Trimming took 4 bases from V and 8 from J, leaving 14 bases between them. CDR1 is MNHEY, CDR2 SVGAGI, per germline. CDR3 nucleotide sequence: TGTGCCAGCAGTTCCCTCTCCTCGGGGGAAAAACTGTTTTTT. Its protein is CASSSLSSGEKLFF.

The chain combines TRBV12-3 or TRBV12-4 with TRBJ2-2, with TRBD2 identical over 12 bases. The CDR3 totals 17 residues. V was clipped by 8 bases and J by 2 bases; unmatched bases: 9. The chain's CDR3 is CASQTPGLAGNTGELFF. For the CDR3, the DNA is TGTGCCAGCCAAACACCGGGACTAGCGGGTAACACCGGGGAGCTGTTTTTT.

The CDR3 protein is CASTSTRGFSYNEQFF. In nucleotides, the CDR3 is TGTGCCAGCACCTCCACCCGCGGGTTCTCCTACAATGAGCAGTTCTTC. The chain combines TRBV7-9 with TRBJ2-1; TRBD2 might be the D (5 bases). CDR1 is SEHNR and CDR2 is FQNEAQ in the germline V gene (reference sequence). Trimming removed 7 bases from V and 0 bases from J, with 16 bases in between. The length of the CDR3 is 16 residues.

The table lists this clonotype with a few counts. The chain uses TRBV5-1 and TRBJ2-7, with TRBD1 matching over 9 bases. Germline CDR1 is SGHRS and CDR2 is YFSETQ. With 3 bases clipped from V and 4 bases from J, the junction kept 11 bases outside the gene matches. This CDR3 has 16 residues. The CDR3 protein is CASSSGQGLLRYEQYF. The CDR3 DNA follows: TGCGCCAGCAGCTCGGGACAGGGCCTCCTCAGATACGAGCAGTACTTC.

The rearrangement links TRBV11-2 to TRBJ2-1, with D hard to call. Germline V lookup: CDR1 SGHAT, CDR2 FQNNGV. This CDR3 has 16 amino acids. The ends were cut back, 1 base at V and 0 bases at J, with 10 bases in the middle. CDR3 protein: CASSLVAVSSYNEQFF. CDR3 DNA: TGTGCCAGCAGCTTAGTTGCGGTGAGCTCCTACAATGAGCAGTTCTTC. The whole variable domain, remainder taken from reference TRBV11-2 and TRBJ2-1, is EAGVAQSPRYKIIEKRQSVAFWCNPISGHATLYWYQQILGQGPKLLIQFQNNGVVDDSQLPKDRFSAERLKGVDSTLKIQPAKLEDSAVYLCASSLVAVSSYNEQFFGPGTRLTVL.